The 31 T cell receptor beta chains below were found in one sample sequenced in a study of regulatory T cells in long-lasting Graves disease (dated by TCRdb to about 2021). The label giving this sample's time point can be read as: persistent/refractory GD, antithyroid drugs over 5 years with positive TRAb. For both TCR sequencing and RNA sequencing, RNA was extracted from PBMCs in TRIzol. Library preparation employed multiplex PCR. The data were produced on an Illumina HiSeq 4000. To build TCR beta libraries, CDR3 regions were amplified by Arm-PCR using iRepertoire HTBI primers. TCRdb handled the public reads itself, with Q25 trimming in fastp and clone calling in MiXCR, and kept productive beta chains. Rows are unified per CDR3 protein, each entry keeping the most common DNA and genes. The sample includes roughly 400,000 distinct CDR3 sequences, with 20% observed a single time. Clones ranked in the top ten supply less than 25% of the sample.

This sample comprised peripheral blood mononuclear cells (PBMCs), obtained when the disease was refractory, from a patient treated with antithyroid drugs. These receptors came from a female donor with Graves disease.

The DNA for the CDR3 is TGTGCCAGTAGTATAGAAGGGACAGGGGGCTCCGAGCAGTACTTC. Amino acids: CASSIEGTGGSEQYF. The chain is built from TRBV19 and TRBJ2-7; 12 positions match TRBD1. The germline gives CDR1 LNHDA, CDR2 SQIVND (reference sequence). V lost 0 bases and J lost 6; bases outside the gene matches: 3. This CDR3 contains 15 residues.

This clonotype occurred many times. V and J are TRBV6-1 and TRBJ2-7, with D maybe TRBD2 (6 bases). CDR1 is MNHNS and CDR2 is SASEGT in the germline V gene. Trimming took 6 bases from V and 6 from J, leaving 18 bases between them. This CDR3 spans 14 amino acids. The CDR3 DNA sequence: TGTGCCAGCAGAACCGGGACTGGTCGCGGCGAGCAGTACTTC. As protein: CASRTGTGRGEQYF.

This clonotype was detected only a few times. V usage is TRBV7-9 and J usage is TRBJ2-4; 10 nucleotides match TRBD2. The V gene's germline CDR1 is SEHNR and CDR2 FQNEAQ (reference sequence). The CDR3 runs 18 residues. V lost 1 base and J lost 1; bases outside the gene matches: 7. The CDR3 loop is CASSLEPSGRGAKNIQYF. The CDR3 coding sequence is TGTGCCAGCAGCTTAGAGCCTAGCGGGAGAGGGGCCAAAAACATTCAGTACTTC.

This clonotype has a handful of counts. This rearrangement joins TRBV6-1 to TRBJ2-2; D may correspond to TRBD1 or TRBD2 (5 bases each). From germline, CDR1 is MNHNS and CDR2 SASEGT. This CDR3 contains 15 residues. Trimming took off 8 bases at V and 2 bases at J, with 15 bases between the two ends. The CDR3 nucleotides are TGTGCCAGCTCTACCGGGACCGACAACACCGGGGAGCTGTTTTTT. It encodes CASSTGTDNTGELFF.

This clonotype occurred a few times. One junction end does not reproduce the germline sequence, and a read error may be involved. The CDR3 DNA is TGTGCCAGCAGCTTACGGGGGGAGGTTTTTGAAAAACTATTTTTT. As protein: CASSLRGEVFEKLFF. The chain recombines TRBV11-2 with TRBJ1-4; weak D call: TRBD1 (5 bases). The CDR3 is made up of 15 amino acids. The germline gives CDR1 SGHAT, CDR2 FQNNGV. Full variable domain (missing parts from reference TRBV11-2 and TRBJ1-4): EAGVAQSPRYKIIEKRQSVAFWCNPISGHATLYWYQQILGQGPKLLIQFQNNGVVDDSQLPKDRFSAERLKGVDSTLKIQPAKLEDSAVYLCASSLRGEVFEKLFFGSGTQLSVL.

This clonotype was found many times. The V call is TRBV2, the J call TRBJ1-1; D unresolved. Germline lookup yields CDR1 SNHLY and CDR2 FYNNEI. V was cut by 3 bases and J by 2 bases, with 7 bases left in between. The CDR3 consists of 13 residues. The CDR3 is CASSDLDNTEAFF. CDR3 in DNA: TGTGCCAGCAGTGACCTCGATAACACTGAAGCTTTCTTT. Complete variable domain (other parts from reference TRBV2 and TRBJ1-1): EPEVTQTPSHQVTQMGQEVILRCVPISNHLYFYWYRQILGQKVEFLVSFYNNEISEKSEIFDDQFSVERPDGSNFTLKIRSTKLEDSAMYFCASSDLDNTEAFFGQGTRLTVV.

There are many counts of this clonotype. V and J are TRBV10-3 and TRBJ2-7; 9 positions agree with TRBD1. The CDR3 covers 14 residues. The germline V gene has CDR1 ENHRY and CDR2 SYGVKD. Trimming removed 3 bases from V and 4 bases from J; junction bases left unmatched: 4. CDR3 in DNA: TGTGCCATCAGTGATATACAGGGGGCTTACGAGCAGTACTTC. Residues: CAISDIQGAYEQYF.

On this clonotype: A much larger clonotype is one base distant, so this may be a read error. The CDR3 protein is CAISELGELFF. In nucleotides, the CDR3 is TGTGCCATCAGTGAGCTCGGGGAGCTGTTTTTT. This chain connects TRBV10-3 to TRBJ2-2; no firm D call. The CDR3 has 11 amino acids. The V gene's germline CDR1 is ENHRY and CDR2 SYGVKD. Trimming took off 2 bases at V and 7 bases at J, with 2 bases between the two ends.

This clonotype was seen once. The chain links TRBV7-9 to TRBJ2-5; TRBD1 matches 11 bases. In germline, CDR1 is SEHNR, CDR2 FQNEAQ (reference sequence). The V segment lost 5 bases and the J segment 2 bases; nucleotides outside the gene matches: 10. CDR3 length: 17 residues. For the CDR3, the DNA is TGTGCCAGCAGCCCCCAGGACAGGGGGCGCGAACAAGAGACCCAGTACTTC. Amino acid sequence: CASSPQDRGREQETQYF.

There are many counts of this clonotype. This chain links TRBV4-3 with TRBJ2-5, with 7 bases that match TRBD2. CDR3 length: 14 residues. V trimming: 3 bases; J trimming: 2 bases; junction bases outside the gene matches: 3. Germline values: CDR1 LGHNA, CDR2 YSLEER. The CDR3 DNA sequence: TGCGCCAGCAGCCAGTGGACTAGTCAAGAGACCCAGTACTTC. Translating gives CASSQWTSQETQYF.

The chain has TRBV20-1 and TRBJ1-5; TRBD1 is a possible D gene (5 bases). CDR3 size: 15 residues. Germline-derived CDR1 and CDR2 are DFQATT and SNEGSKA (reference sequence). Trimming took 3 bases from V and 0 from J, leaving 12 bases between them. Here the CDR3 reads CSARGPRYSNQPQHF. In nucleotides, the CDR3 is TGCAGTGCTAGGGGGCCCCGGTATAGCAATCAGCCCCAGCATTTT.

V is TRBV29-1 and J is TRBJ2-7; tentatively, D is TRBD1 (6 bases). With 5 bases removed from V and 0 bases from J, the gap between germline ends came to 8 bases. The CDR3 loop spans 12 amino acids. From germline, CDR1 is SQVTM and CDR2 ANQGSEA. The CDR3 DNA reads as TGCAGCGTTCAGGGGAGCTCCTACGAGCAGTACTTC. The encoded protein is CSVQGSSYEQYF.

This sequence joins TRBV19 and TRBJ2-6; D not certain. With 7 bases removed from V and 0 bases from J, the gap between germline ends came to 10 bases. The CDR3 covers 15 residues. Germline values: CDR1 LNHDA, CDR2 SQIVND (reference sequence). CDR3 DNA: TGTGCCAGTAACCATAAACACTCTGGGGCCAACGTCCTGACTTTC. It is translated as CASNHKHSGANVLTF.

This clonotype was detected ten times or more. The chain joins TRBV12-3 or TRBV12-4 to TRBJ1-5, with 9 bases identical to TRBD1. The junction had 9 bases not matched to a gene; V was cut back by 5 bases and J by 7 bases. This CDR3 is built from 15 residues. As DNA, the CDR3 is TGTGCCAGCAGTCCCGGGACAGGGTGGGGACAGCCCCAGCATTTT. Amino acids: CASSPGTGWGQPQHF.

The sample holds a few counts of this clonotype. V usage is TRBV6-2 or TRBV6-3 and J usage is TRBJ2-7; 13 bases agree with TRBD2. The CDR3 extends over 17 amino acids. V dropped 5 bases and J dropped 2; count of bases not matched to a gene: 9. Germline CDR1 is MNHEY and CDR2 is SVGEGT. The CDR3 region has the DNA TGTGCCAGCAGTGCACACGGACTAGCGGGAGTCACCTACGAGCAGTACTTC. Translated, it gives CASSAHGLAGVTYEQYF.

This clonotype was counted many times. The chain joins TRBV20-1 to TRBJ2-7; D unclear. With 1 base removed from V and 5 bases from J, the gap between germline ends came to 21 bases. The germline CDR1 and CDR2 sequences are DFQATT and SNEGSKA (reference sequence). This CDR3 has 16 amino acids. This chain's CDR3 is CSARGRRASEVDEQYF. The CDR3 coding sequence is TGCAGTGCTAGAGGCCGTCGGGCGTCAGAGGTGGACGAGCAGTACTTC.

This clonotype has a count of ten or more. The rearrangement joins TRBV5-1 to TRBJ1-1, with 8 bases aligning to TRBD1. This CDR3 region has 17 residues. The germline V gene has CDR1 SGHRS and CDR2 YFSETQ. The V segment lost 0 bases and the J segment 4 bases; nucleotides outside the gene matches: 11. This CDR3 is CASSLAPTGDLGTEAFF. In DNA, the CDR3 is TGCGCCAGCAGCTTGGCCCCGACAGGGGACTTGGGCACTGAAGCTTTCTTT.

This clonotype was observed many times. V gene TRBV27 combines with J gene TRBJ1-2; 7 bases map to TRBD1. This CDR3 comprises 15 residues. Looked up from germline, CDR1 is MNHEY and CDR2 is SMNVEV (reference sequence). The ends lost 5 bases at V and 2 bases at J; junction bases unmatched: 8. CDR3 loop: CASSPHGTVNYGYTF. CDR3 sequence (DNA): TGTGCCAGCAGTCCCCATGGGACAGTCAACTATGGCTACACCTTC.

This clonotype has more than one count but fewer than ten. This chain connects TRBV7-9 to TRBJ1-1, with D maybe TRBD1 (6 bases). The CDR3 is 15 residues long. V lost 1 base and J 1 base, leaving 10 bases between the germline ends. In germline, CDR1 is SEHNR, CDR2 FQNEAQ (reference sequence). The CDR3 bases are TGTGCCAGCAGCTTAGATGGGGGGCCGAACACTGAAGCTTTCTTT. Translation gives CASSLDGGPNTEAFF.

This clonotype was seen many times. The gene calls are TRBV11-2 and TRBJ2-7, with TRBD1 matching 7 bases. Germline V gene lookup returns CDR1 SGHAT and CDR2 FQNNGV. The CDR3 is 15 residues long. The V segment lost 4 bases and the J segment 2 bases; nucleotides outside the gene matches: 8. The CDR3 sequence: CASSSGQLRTYEQYF. In DNA form, the CDR3 reads TGTGCCAGCAGCTCGGGACAGTTAAGAACCTACGAGCAGTACTTC.

This clonotype was detected ten times or more. The chain couples TRBV12-3 or TRBV12-4 to TRBJ1-5, with 7 positions matching TRBD1. Trimming removed 4 bases from V and 10 bases from J; junction bases left unmatched: 10. CDR3 length equals 14 residues. The CDR3 nucleotides read TGTGCCAGCAGTTCGGCAGGGGGACGGGGTCCCCAGCATTTT. This translates into CASSSAGGRGPQHF.

The gene calls are TRBV20-1 and TRBJ2-3, with a possible D match to TRBD2 (6 bases). V dropped 5 bases and J dropped 2 bases, with 8 bases sitting between them. The CDR3 is made up of 12 amino acids. Germline-derived CDR1 and CDR2 are DFQATT and SNEGSKA (reference sequence). This CDR3 reads CSAPGDTDTQYF. In DNA form, the CDR3 reads TGCAGTGCTCCGGGAGACACAGATACGCAGTATTTT.

This clonotype has at least ten counts. This rearrangement joins TRBV20-1 to TRBJ2-7, with 8 bases fitting TRBD2. The V and J ends lost 0 bases and 4 bases, in that order; junction bases with no gene match: 2. The CDR3 spans 13 residues. Germline lookup yields CDR1 DFQATT and CDR2 SNEGSKA (reference sequence). The CDR3 bases are TGCAGTGCTAGAGATCAGCGGGAGTACGAGCAGTACTTC. Translated: CSARDQREYEQYF.

There are a few counts of this clonotype. V and J are TRBV15 and TRBJ1-1; D gene unclear. Trimming left V 3 bases short and J 0 bases short, with 11 bases between. The CDR3 is 15 amino acids. CDR1 and CDR2 (germline): LNHNV, YYDKDF (reference sequence). CDR3 in amino acids: CATSSYDTLNTEAFF. The CDR3, as DNA: TGTGCCACCAGCAGCTACGATACCCTGAACACTGAAGCTTTCTTT. Looking up the rest from reference TRBV15 and TRBJ1-1 gives the full variable domain: DAMVIQNPRYQVTQFGKPVTLSCSQTLNHNVMYWYQQKSSQAPKLLFHYYDKDFNNEADTPDNFQSRRPNTSFCFLDIRSPGLGDTAMYLCATSSYDTLNTEAFFGQGTRLTVV.

Concerning this clonotype itself: A single base separates this from a much larger clone, so it may be a read error. This sequence joins TRBV2 and TRBJ1-2; D may be TRBD1 (6 bases). The CDR3 has 14 amino acids. Per the germline V gene, CDR1 is SNHLY and CDR2 is FYNNEI. The CDR3 region is CASGWDKRLDIDAF. CDR3 coding DNA: TGTGCCAGCGGATGGGACAAACGACTTGACATCGACGCCTTC.

Ten or more counts support this clonotype. The gene calls are TRBV28 and TRBJ2-7; D is perhaps TRBD1 or TRBD2 (5 bases each). The CDR3 loop spans 13 amino acids. Germline CDR1 and CDR2: MDHEN and SYDVKM. Between the trimmed V and J ends, which lost 4 bases and 5 bases, there was a span of 12 bases. The CDR3 coding sequence is TGTGCCAGCAGTTCAGGGACCAGCCACGAGCAGTACTTC. It specifies CASSSGTSHEQYF.

This clonotype was observed once. This may come from a read error, since a much larger clone is one base off. The rearrangement joins TRBV28 to TRBJ1-1; no clear D gene. V was shortened by 4 bases and J by 4 bases, with 10 bases between the two germline ends. CDR1 and CDR2 (germline): MDHEN, SYDVKM. The CDR3 sequence is 13 residues long. The CDR3 loop reads CASSWRVSTEAFF. CDR3 DNA sequence: TGTGCCAGCAGTTGGAGGGTGAGCACTGAAGCTTTCTTT.

This clonotype was found many times. The chain links TRBV7-2 to TRBJ2-7; 12 nucleotides line up with TRBD1. The CDR3 loop spans 14 amino acids. J was trimmed by 6 bases and V by 5 bases; bases with no gene match: 5. Germline CDR1 and CDR2: SGHTA and FQGNSA. The CDR3 nucleotides are TGTGCCAGCAGCGCCGGGACAGGGGGCAGCGAGCAGTACTTC. Translated: CASSAGTGGSEQYF.

This clonotype has only one observation. This sequence joins TRBV30 and TRBJ2-1; the match to TRBD2 covers 10 bases. Germline V CDR1 and CDR2: GTSNPN, SVGIG (reference sequence). This CDR3 is built from 12 residues. J gave up 15 bases and V 5 bases, and 10 bases lay outside the gene matches. The CDR3: CAWETSGIMLFF. Written as DNA, the CDR3 is TGTGCCTGGGAAACTAGCGGGATAATGTTGTTCTTC.

This clonotype was counted many times. The chain has TRBV7-2 and TRBJ2-2, with D uncertain. The CDR3 runs to 14 residues. V was trimmed by 5 bases and J by 7 bases, leaving 14 bases between them. Germline V CDR1 and CDR2: SGHTA, FQGNSA. The CDR3 loop reads CASSIPGRDGELFF. In DNA, the CDR3 is TGTGCCAGCAGCATACCTGGGCGTGACGGGGAGCTGTTTTTT.

Ten or more counts support this clonotype. The rearrangement uses TRBV12-3 or TRBV12-4 and TRBJ2-2, with D perhaps TRBD1 or TRBD2 (6 bases each). The CDR3 is 14 residues long. Trimming cost V 3 bases and J 6 bases, with 11 bases left between them. CDR3 residues: CASSFRGDAGELFF. The DNA of the CDR3 is TGTGCCAGCAGTTTTAGGGGGGACGCCGGGGAGCTGTTTTTT.